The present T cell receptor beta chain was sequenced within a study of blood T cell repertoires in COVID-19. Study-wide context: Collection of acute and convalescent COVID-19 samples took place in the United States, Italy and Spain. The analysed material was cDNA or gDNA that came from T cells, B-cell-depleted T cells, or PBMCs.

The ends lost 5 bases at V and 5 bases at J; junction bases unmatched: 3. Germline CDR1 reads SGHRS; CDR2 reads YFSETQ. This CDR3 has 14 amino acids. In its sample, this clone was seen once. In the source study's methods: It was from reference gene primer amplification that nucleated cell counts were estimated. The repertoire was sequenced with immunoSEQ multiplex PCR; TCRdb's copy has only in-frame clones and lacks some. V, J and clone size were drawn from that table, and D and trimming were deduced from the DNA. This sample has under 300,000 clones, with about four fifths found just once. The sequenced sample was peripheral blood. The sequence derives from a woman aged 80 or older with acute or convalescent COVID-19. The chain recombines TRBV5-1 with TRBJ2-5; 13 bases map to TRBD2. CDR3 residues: CASRGTSGAETQYF. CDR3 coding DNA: TGCGCCAGCAGGGGGACTAGCGGGGCTGAGACCCAGTACTTC.